The 23 T cell receptor beta chains presented below share a single source sample, sequenced in a study of control samples from healthy donors and cancer patients. Sequencing was performed with immunoSEQ multiplex PCR; in TCRdb, only in-frame clones are kept and a portion is missing. Here the sample spans 120,000 or so clones, around 87% being singletons. The sample taken for sequencing was blood. These receptors all stem from a man aged 60-69 years in good health.

The rearrangement links TRBV6-2 or TRBV6-3 to TRBJ1-1, with 7 bases that match TRBD1. V shed 6 bases, J shed 0 bases, and the junction held 4 bases outside the gene matches. Germline V gene data show CDR1 as MNHEY and CDR2 as SVGEGT. This CDR3 has 14 amino acids. The CDR3 nucleotides are TGTGCCAGCAGCGAAGACAGGGTGAACACTGAAGCTTTCTTT. As protein: CASSEDRVNTEAFF.

The CDR3 region has the DNA TGTGCCAGCAGGAAGACACCACTGAACTATGGCTACACCTTC. Translation: CASRKTPLNYGYTF. This chain links TRBV28 with TRBJ1-2; D not certain. V lost 6 bases to trimming and J lost 2 bases, with 13 bases between them. Per germline, CDR1 MDHEN and CDR2 SYDVKM. The CDR3 totals 14 residues.

The chain recombines TRBV5-1 with TRBJ1-1; 9 bases match TRBD1. The germline gives CDR1 SGHRS, CDR2 YFSETQ. This CDR3 spans 14 amino acids. V was clipped by 4 bases and J by 8 bases; unmatched bases: 9. The CDR3, as DNA: TGCGCCAGCAGCCATAGCGGGACAGGGATGGAAGCTTTCTTT. Translating gives CASSHSGTGMEAFF.

The CDR3 spells CASRQTGDRSPLHF. CDR3 DNA sequence: TGTGCCAGCAGACAAACAGGGGATCGGTCGCCCCTCCACTTT. The chain links TRBV5-4 to TRBJ1-6; 7 positions match TRBD1. CDR1 is SGHNT, CDR2 YYREEE, per germline (reference sequence). The junction had 12 bases not matched to a gene; V was cut back by 5 bases and J by 13 bases. The CDR3 contains 14 residues.

This clone has only one observation. CDR3 loop: CASSLSTGRTEAFF. The CDR3 region has the DNA TGTGCCAGCAGCCTAAGCACAGGGAGGACTGAAGCTTTCTTT. The V call is TRBV7-2, the J call TRBJ1-1; perhaps TRBD1 as D (6 bases). The V end was cut by 5 bases, the J end by 5 bases, with 15 bases between. The CDR3 is 14 amino acids. Per germline, CDR1 SGHTA and CDR2 FQGNSA.

The rearrangement uses TRBV30 and TRBJ1-2, with D hard to call. Trimming shortened V by 0 bases and J by 5 bases, and 10 bases separated the two germline ends. This CDR3 contains 13 residues. From germline, CDR1 is GTSNPN and CDR2 SVGIG (reference sequence). The CDR3 coding sequence is TGTGCCTGGAGTGTAGGAGGGTCTTATGGCTACACCTTC. Protein sequence: CAWSVGGSYGYTF. The full variable domain, its missing parts supplied by reference TRBV30 and TRBJ1-2, is SQTIHQWPATLVQPVGSPLSLECTVEGTSNPNLYWYRQAAGRGLQLLFYSVGIGQISSEVPQNLSASRPQDRQFILSSKKLLLSDSGFYLCAWSVGGSYGYTFGSGTRLTVV.

The chain uses TRBV19 and TRBJ2-7, with 7 bases lining up with TRBD1. The trim removed 0 bases at V and 2 bases at J, leaving 7 bases unmatched. The CDR3 runs to 16 residues. Germline-derived CDR1 and CDR2 are LNHDA and SQIVND (reference sequence). The CDR3 region is CASSIDGFQGAYEQYF. The CDR3 DNA reads as TGTGCCAGTAGTATAGATGGTTTTCAGGGGGCCTACGAGCAGTACTTC.

This chain links TRBV3-1 (or the pseudogene TRBV3-2) with TRBJ2-2; weak D call: TRBD1 (7 bases). The V and J ends lost 6 bases and 4 bases respectively, with 12 bases between them. CDR3 length: 14 residues. CDR1 and CDR2 from the germline V gene are LGHDT and YNNKEL (reference sequence). The CDR3 protein is CASREGAGTGELFF. DNA of the CDR3: TGTGCCAGCAGGGAGGGGGCGGGCACCGGGGAGCTGTTTTTT.

The chain couples TRBV7-2 to TRBJ2-2, with D perhaps TRBD1 (5 bases). This CDR3 is built from 15 residues. Germline values: CDR1 SGHTA, CDR2 FQGNSA. V gave up 6 bases and J gave up 4 bases, with 15 bases separating them. The CDR3 sequence: CASSLLQGSTGELFF. The CDR3 DNA follows: TGTGCCAGCAGTTTACTCCAGGGAAGCACCGGGGAGCTGTTTTTT. Using reference TRBV7-2 and TRBJ2-2 for the parts outside the CDR3, the full variable domain is GAGVSQSPSNKVTEKGKDVELRCDPISGHTALYWYRQSLGQGLEFLIYFQGNSAPDKSGLPSDRFSAERTGGSVSTLTIQRTQQEDSAVYLCASSLLQGSTGELFFGEGSRLTVL.

This clone occurred once. The CDR3 here is CASVRGLGAGANVLTF. CDR3 coding DNA: TGTGCCAGCGTCAGGGGTCTGGGGGCTGGGGCCAACGTCCTGACTTTC. The chain couples TRBV28 to TRBJ2-6; TRBD1 is a possible D gene (6 bases). CDR3 length: 16 amino acids. Per germline, CDR1 MDHEN and CDR2 SYDVKM. Trimming shortened V by 8 bases and J by 2 bases, and 16 bases separated the two germline ends.

The chain employs TRBV27 and TRBJ1-1; the D is unclear. The V and J ends lost 3 bases and 3 bases respectively, with 8 bases between them. Germline assignment: CDR1 MNHEY and CDR2 SMNVEV (reference sequence). The CDR3 runs 13 residues. CDR3 residues: CASSLGEYTEAFF. The CDR3 region has the DNA TGTGCCAGCAGTTTGGGTGAATACACTGAAGCTTTCTTT.

V gene TRBV5-6 combines with J gene TRBJ1-4; tentatively, D is TRBD1 (5 bases). The V gene's germline CDR1 is SGHDT and CDR2 YYEEEE. The CDR3 runs to 13 residues. V shed 0 bases and J shed 12 bases, with 12 bases lying between them. CDR3 sequence: CASSLASVGELFF. The CDR3 bases are TGTGCCAGCAGCTTGGCGTCGGTGGGGGAACTGTTTTTT.

The chain links TRBV28 to TRBJ1-1; D gene unclear. Germline V lookup: CDR1 MDHEN, CDR2 SYDVKM. V lost 7 bases and J 6 bases, leaving 15 bases between the germline ends. The CDR3 has 13 residues. CDR3 protein: CASTNSVAPEAFF. As DNA, the CDR3 is TGTGCCAGCACTAACAGCGTGGCGCCTGAAGCTTTCTTT.

Details on this clone: An end of the junction differs from the germline gene, which may be a read error. The V and J genes are TRBV24-1 and TRBJ1-5, with D possibly being TRBD1 (5 bases). The germline V gene has CDR1 KGHDR and CDR2 SFDVKD. This CDR3 contains 11 residues. CDR3 nucleotide sequence: TGTGCCACCAGTGACAGGGAAGGGATGTCATTT. Amino acids: CATSDREGMSF.

The chain employs TRBV9 and TRBJ2-3; 7 bases map to TRBD2. Germline CDR1 is SGDLS and CDR2 is YYNGEE. CDR3 length: 14 residues. The J segment lost 4 bases and the V segment lost 4 bases, leaving 6 bases of the junction unmatched. The CDR3 reads CASSPRAGPDTQYF. CDR3 nucleotide sequence: TGTGCCAGCAGCCCCAGAGCGGGGCCAGATACGCAGTATTTT.

This chain connects TRBV5-1 to TRBJ2-3; D gene uncertain. Trimming removed 0 bases at V and 0 bases at J, with 17 bases between. Germline V gene data show CDR1 as SGHRS and CDR2 as YFSETQ. This CDR3 has 18 amino acids. The CDR3 is CASSLEMLQTQSTDTQYF. CDR3 nucleotide sequence: TGCGCCAGCAGCTTGGAGATGCTACAGACGCAAAGCACAGATACGCAGTATTTT.

The chain couples TRBV18 to TRBJ2-2, with D possibly TRBD2 on 6 matching bases. V was pared by 4 bases and J by 0 bases, with 15 bases between. The germline V gene encodes CDR1 KGHSH and CDR2 LQKENI. This CDR3 is 17 amino acids long. Here the CDR3 reads CASSLLRDRANTGELFF. DNA for the CDR3: TGTGCCAGCTCACTACTGCGGGACCGCGCGAACACCGGGGAGCTGTTTTTT.

V gene TRBV12-3 or TRBV12-4 combines with J gene TRBJ2-7; D is perhaps TRBD2 (6 bases). CDR3 size: 11 residues. The V gene lost 5 bases and the J gene lost 6 bases, with 8 bases spanning the gap. CDR3: CASSRTTEQYF. Here the CDR3 DNA reads TGTGCCAGCAGTAGGACTACCGAGCAGTACTTC.

The genes are TRBV7-9 and TRBJ2-2, with 9 positions matching TRBD1. CDR3 size: 16 residues. The trim removed 4 bases at V and 2 bases at J, leaving 5 bases unmatched. Germline loops: CDR1 SEHNR, CDR2 FQNEAQ (reference sequence). The CDR3 region has the DNA TGTGCCAGCAGCTCACAGGACAGGGGTAACACCGGGGAGCTGTTTTTT. Its protein is CASSSQDRGNTGELFF.

The CDR3 loop is CASSLRPGGSYEQYF. Written as DNA, the CDR3 is TGTGCCAGCAGCTTAAGACCGGGGGGGTCCTACGAGCAGTACTTC. The chain combines TRBV11-2 with TRBJ2-7, with 8 bases identical to TRBD2. CDR1 is SGHAT and CDR2 is FQNNGV in the germline V gene. Losses at the gene ends were 2 bases for V and 1 base for J; bases not matched to a gene: 4. The CDR3 has 15 residues.

The chain uses TRBV7-2 and TRBJ2-2; no firm D call. This CDR3 is built from 15 residues. Germline CDR1 reads SGHTA; CDR2 reads FQGNSA. V was trimmed by 0 bases and J by 1 base, leaving 6 bases between them. The CDR3 coding sequence is TGTGCCAGCAGCTTAGCACCAGGGAACACCGGGGAGCTGTTTTTT. It is translated as CASSLAPGNTGELFF.

This clone was seen a single time. Here the CDR3 DNA reads TGTGCCAGCAGTCGCCGGGACAGGGGAGGAAAAGCTTTCTTT. As protein: CASSRRDRGGKAFF. The chain is built from TRBV27 and TRBJ1-1, with 10 bases fitting TRBD1. The J segment lost 9 bases and the V segment lost 5 bases, leaving 9 bases of the junction unmatched. This CDR3 is built from 14 residues. CDR1 and CDR2 (germline): MNHEY, SMNVEV (reference sequence).

The V gene is TRBV3-1 (or the pseudogene TRBV3-2), the J gene TRBJ1-6, with 7 positions matching TRBD1. The germline gives CDR1 LGHDT, CDR2 YNNKEL (reference sequence). Germline trimming cut 4 bases from V and 4 bases from J; bases unmatched to any gene: 1. This CDR3 is 14 amino acids long. The CDR3 DNA sequence: TGTGCCAGCAGCCGGGGACAGTATAATTCACCCCTCCACTTT. Translation gives CASSRGQYNSPLHF.